These T cell receptor beta chains were read from a single sample in a study of early T cells in non-severe SARS-CoV-2 infection. From the 5' RACE reads, TCRdb called clonotypes with MiXCR, one entry per CDR3 protein. This table holds roughly 55,000 distinct CDR3 sequences, approximately 6.2% found once. The sequenced material came from whole blood. The receptor set was obtained from an adult who was a healthcare worker with PCR-confirmed SARS-CoV-2 infection or an uninfected control (not recorded which). Each CDR3 is given with its conserved first and last residue. Fields, in order: J gene, CDR3 length, clone size, D gene, V gene, CDR3 DNA, CDR3 protein. A D gene is named only where the DNA matches it firmly. Only some rows state a clone size, as once, few, many or a class for expanded clones.

TRBJ2-1,15,many,NA,TRBV7-9,TGTGCCAGCAGCTTAGGTGCGGGGCGAAACAATGAGCAGTTCTTC,CASSLGAGRNNEQFF
TRBJ1-5,16,few,NA,TRBV30,TGTGCCTGGAGTGTTACCGGGAATTTCGGCCATCAGCCCCAGCATTTT,CAWSVTGNFGHQPQHF
TRBJ2-6,16,NA,NA,TRBV18,TGTGCCAGCTCACCAGACAGGTCGTCTGGGGCCAACGTCCTGACTTTC,CASSPDRSSGANVLTF
TRBJ1-1,17,NA,TRBD1,TRBV30,TGTGCCTGGAGTACACCGGGACAGGGTTGGGCAAACACTGAAGCTTTCTTT,CAWSTPGQGWANTEAFF
TRBJ2-5,15,few,TRBD2,TRBV18,TGTGCCAGCTCACCTGGGACTAGCGGGGAAGAGACCCAGTACTTC,CASSPGTSGEETQYF
TRBJ2-4,16,NA,NA,TRBV6-5,TGTGCCAGCAGTTACTCGACTCTGACAGTTAAAAACATTCAGTACTTC,CASSYSTLTVKNIQYF
TRBJ2-2,17,NA,TRBD2,TRBV6-2/TRBV6-3,TGTGCCAGCAGTCAAGTAGCGGGGGCCTTGAACACCCGGGAGCTGTTTTTT,CASSQVAGALNTRELFF
TRBJ1-2,14,NA,TRBD1,TRBV6-2/TRBV6-3,TGTGCCAGCAAGGGACAGCAAGCTAACTATGGCTACACCTTC,CASKGQQANYGYTF
TRBJ2-5,15,few,NA,TRBV5-4,TGTGCCAGCAGCTCCACTCAAGTAGGGCGGGAGACCCAGTACTTC,CASSSTQVGRETQYF
TRBJ1-2,14,many,TRBD1,TRBV24-1,TGTGCCACCAGTGACATTGGGACAGCCTATGGCTACACCTTC,CATSDIGTAYGYTF
TRBJ2-3,17,many,TRBD2,TRBV28,TGTGCCAGCAGTTGGGCGCTATGGCGGGGGGGCACAGATACGCAGTATTTT,CASSWALWRGGTDTQYF
TRBJ2-1,19,many,NA,TRBV12-3/TRBV12-4,TGTGCCAGCAGTTTGGATAGAAGGTCCCGGGACACGGATTACAATGAGCAGTTCTTC,CASSLDRRSRDTDYNEQFF
TRBJ2-7,18,many,NA,TRBV28,TGTGCCAGCAGTTTGCGATTGGGCAGACCTACTGCCCCAGGGGAGCAGTACTTC,CASSLRLGRPTAPGEQYF
TRBJ2-7,13,NA,TRBD2,TRBV20-1,TGCAGTGCTAGAGATGCGGGGGACTACGAGCAGTACTTC,CSARDAGDYEQYF
TRBJ2-3,13,few,TRBD1,TRBV10-3,TGTGCCATAGGGACAGGGATGGCAGATACGCAGTATTTT,CAIGTGMADTQYF
TRBJ1-3,15,NA,NA,TRBV6-5,TGTGCCAGCATGATACAGGGTAGCTCTGGAAACACCATATATTTT,CASMIQGSSGNTIYF
TRBJ2-7,15,few,TRBD2,TRBV20-1,TGCAGTGCTAGAGAGGCTAGCGGGGGGCGCTACGAGCAGTACTTC,CSAREASGGRYEQYF
TRBJ2-7,14,many,TRBD2,TRBV29-1,TGCAGCGTTGAAAGATTGGGGGGGATCGACGAGCAGTACTTC,CSVERLGGIDEQYF
TRBJ1-6,16,NA,NA,TRBV9,TGTGCCAGCAGCGTAGCGGGGGCACGAGATAATTCACCCCTCCACTTT,CASSVAGARDNSPLHF
TRBJ2-7,15,many,TRBD1,TRBV6-2/TRBV6-3,TGTGCCAGCAGTTACTCGATCGACAGGGCCTACGAGCAGTACTTC,CASSYSIDRAYEQYF
TRBJ2-7,13,NA,NA,TRBV7-9,TGTGCCAGCGCAGTAGGACGCCCGGACGAGCAGTACTTC,CASAVGRPDEQYF
TRBJ2-3,14,many,NA,TRBV14,TGTGCCAGCACTCAGGGGGGGGCGACTAATACGCAGTATTTT,CASTQGGATNTQYF
TRBJ1-6,17,NA,NA,TRBV18,TGTGCCAGCTCACCCCCGGGACAACCTACGGGAAATTCACCCCTCCACTTT,CASSPPGQPTGNSPLHF
TRBJ1-1,13,many,NA,TRBV5-4,TGTGCCAGCAGCTCCCAGGGAGGCACTGAAGCTTTCTTT,CASSSQGGTEAFF
TRBJ1-5,17,many,TRBD1,TRBV7-9,TGTGCCAGCAGCTATACAACAGGGGGCGATAGCAATCAGCCCCAGCATTTT,CASSYTTGGDSNQPQHF
TRBJ2-5,13,many,NA,TRBV12-3/TRBV12-4,TGTGCCAGCAGTCCAAAGGCACAGGCCGCCCAGTACTTC,CASSPKAQAAQYF
TRBJ1-5,14,many,NA,TRBV6-2/TRBV6-3,TGTGCCAGCAGTTACCGGCACCACAATCAGCCCCAGCATTTT,CASSYRHHNQPQHF
TRBJ2-7,14,NA,TRBD2,TRBV5-1,TGCGCCAGCATGCTCGGCGGCCGGGGGGACGAGCAGTACTTC,CASMLGGRGDEQYF
TRBJ2-3,16,many,TRBD2,TRBV4-2,TGTGCCAGCAGCCAAGAAGGTTCCGGGGGGACAGATACGCAGTATTTT,CASSQEGSGGTDTQYF
TRBJ2-3,13,few,NA,TRBV5-1,TGCGCCAGCTCGGGCGGGAGCACAGATACGCAGTATTTT,CASSGGSTDTQYF
TRBJ1-6,16,many,TRBD1,TRBV12-3/TRBV12-4,TGTGCCAGCAGCCGGGACAGCTTCTCTCTTAATTCACCCCTCCACTTT,CASSRDSFSLNSPLHF
TRBJ1-1,15,many,TRBD1,TRBV18,TGTGCCAGCTCACGACAGGGGGGAGGAAACACTGAAGCTTTCTTT,CASSRQGGGNTEAFF
TRBJ2-4,20,NA,NA,TRBV28,TGTGCCAGCAGTTTACCCCTATCTGCAGGGAACCTTCAAGCCAAAAACATTCAGTACTTC,CASSLPLSAGNLQAKNIQYF
TRBJ2-7,14,many,TRBD1,TRBV10-3,TGTGCCATCAGTGATGCGGACAGGTCTGACGAGCAGTACTTC,CAISDADRSDEQYF
TRBJ2-7,14,few,TRBD1,TRBV5-6,TGTGCCAGCAGCCAGACAGGGTCCCCCTACGAGCAGTACTTC,CASSQTGSPYEQYF
TRBJ1-2,12,few,TRBD1,TRBV28,TGTGCCATCGCACAGGGGAACTATGGCTACACCTTC,CAIAQGNYGYTF
TRBJ2-5,12,NA,NA,TRBV2,TGTGCCAGCAGGACAGACCAAGAGACCCAGTACTTC,CASRTDQETQYF
TRBJ1-1,12,many,NA,TRBV6-2/TRBV6-3,TGTGCCAGCAGTTACGGAGTCCCTGAAGCTTTCTTT,CASSYGVPEAFF
TRBJ1-1,11,few,NA,TRBV6-5,TGTGCCAGCAGGAGAGGCACTGAAGCTTTCTTT,CASRRGTEAFF
TRBJ2-1,14,NA,NA,TRBV20-1,TGCAGTGCTAGAGCGGGGCCTCGGCCCTATGAGCAGTTCTTC,CSARAGPRPYEQFF
TRBJ2-3,19,NA,TRBD2,TRBV13,TGTGCCAGCAGCTCTGGACTAGCGGCTCGACTAATAGGGGCAGATACGCAGTATTTT,CASSSGLAARLIGADTQYF
TRBJ1-1,12,many,TRBD1,TRBV6-2/TRBV6-3,TGTGCCAGCAGGCGACAGGGGCATGAAGCTTTCTTT,CASRRQGHEAFF
TRBJ1-5,13,many,NA,TRBV5-6,TGTGCCAGCAGCTTCGCCGGCGATCAGCCCCAGCATTTT,CASSFAGDQPQHF
TRBJ2-2,13,NA,TRBD1,TRBV6-1,TGTGCCAGCAGCTGGACAGGGGCCGGGGAGCTGTTTTTT,CASSWTGAGELFF
TRBJ2-2,15,many,NA,TRBV9,TGTGCCAGCAGCGTGGGGGCTGGTGGGACCGGGGAGCTGTTTTTT,CASSVGAGGTGELFF